Reported below is one T cell receptor (beta chain). No antigen is known for it. Treatment denoted: roughly nine-day PBMC culture with coronavirus spike peptide pools or control peptides (ViraFEST assay). This entry belongs to a study of vaccination and CD4 T cells after COVID-19. Background on the study: With a range of 35 to 161, the median interval from diagnosis to drawing post-COVID samples was around 100 days.

An Oncomine TCR Beta short-read assay was used to sequence the DNA from cultured CD4+ T cells. TCRdb re-derived calls from the PCR reads in MiXCR, one entry per CDR3 protein. The sample records more than 13,000 distinct CDR3 sequences, about 74% being singletons. Material for sequencing was CD4+ T cells from blood, cultured in vitro. The sequence derives from a human donor who had recovered from COVID-19.

CDR3 loop: CASSKGDRSQPQHF. The CDR3 bases are TGTGCCAGCAGCAAGGGGGACAGGAGTCAGCCCCAGCATTTT. The V call is TRBV21-1, the J call TRBJ1-5; TRBD1, the table's D call, lacks a check against the DNA. TRBV21-1 is marked as a pseudogene. The CDR3 runs to 14 residues.